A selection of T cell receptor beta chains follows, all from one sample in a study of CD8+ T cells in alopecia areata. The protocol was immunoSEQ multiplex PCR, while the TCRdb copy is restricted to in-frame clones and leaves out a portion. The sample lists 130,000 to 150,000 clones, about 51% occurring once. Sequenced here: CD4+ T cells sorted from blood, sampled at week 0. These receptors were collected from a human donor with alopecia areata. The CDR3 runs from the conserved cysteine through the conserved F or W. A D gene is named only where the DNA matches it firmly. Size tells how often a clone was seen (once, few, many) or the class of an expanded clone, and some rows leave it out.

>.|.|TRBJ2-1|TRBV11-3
TGTGCCAGCAGCTTTCAACCCGGAGGTGAGCAGTTCTTC
CASSFQPGGEQFF
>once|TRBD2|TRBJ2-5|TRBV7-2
TGTGCCAGCAGCGGAATAGCGGGAGTAGAGACCCAGTACTTC
CASSGIAGVETQYF
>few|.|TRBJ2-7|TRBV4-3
TGCGCCAGCAGCCACCGGGCCGCTGAGTACGAGCAGTACTTC
CASSHRAAEYEQYF
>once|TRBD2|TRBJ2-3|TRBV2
TGTGCCAGCAGTATTACTAGCGGGAGGGTCACAGATACGCAGTATTTT
CASSITSGRVTDTQYF
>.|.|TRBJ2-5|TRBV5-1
TGCGCCAGCAGCTTTGGGCCGAGCCAAGAGACCCAGTACTTC
CASSFGPSQETQYF
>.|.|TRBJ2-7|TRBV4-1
TGCGCCAGCAGCCGCCTCGAACAGGTTTCCTCTTACGAGCAGTACTTC
CASSRLEQVSSYEQYF
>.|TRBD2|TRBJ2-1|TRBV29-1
TGCAGCGTTGAAGTGGGGACTAACAATGAGCAGTTCTTC
CSVEVGTNNEQFF
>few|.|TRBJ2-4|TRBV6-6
TGTGCCAGCAGTAAGACAGACGCCAAAAACATTCAGTACTTC
CASSKTDAKNIQYF
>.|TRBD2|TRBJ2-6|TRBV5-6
TGTGCCAGCAGTCGCGGGGGGCCTGGGGCCAACGTCCTGACTTTC
CASSRGGPGANVLTF
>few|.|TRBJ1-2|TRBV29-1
TGCAGCGTCGGGACGGAATACTATGGCTACACCTTC
CSVGTEYYGYTF
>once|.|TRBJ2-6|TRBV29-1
TGCAGCGTTGACAATCAGGGACCTGGGGCCAACGTCCTGACTTTC
CSVDNQGPGANVLTF
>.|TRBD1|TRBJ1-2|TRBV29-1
TGCAGCACCCTAAGGACAGGCCTGGGGTTGGGTGGCTACACCTTC
CSTLRTGLGLGGYTF
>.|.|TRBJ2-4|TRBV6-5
TGTGCCAGCAGTTACTCCCGGGGACTAGCCAAAAACATTCAGTACTTC
CASSYSRGLAKNIQYF
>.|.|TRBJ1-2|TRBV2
TGTGCCAGTACCTTATACAGGGACTTCGGCGGCTACACCTTC
CASTLYRDFGGYTF
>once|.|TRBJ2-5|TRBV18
TGTGCCAGCTCACCACCGGTGGGAGAGACCCAGTACTTC
CASSPPVGETQYF
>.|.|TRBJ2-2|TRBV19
TGTGCCAGTAGTCTTCGATCCGGGGAGCTGTTTTTT
CASSLRSGELFF
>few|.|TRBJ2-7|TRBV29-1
TGCAGCGTGGGACACTATGGGGACGAGCAGTACTTC
CSVGHYGDEQYF
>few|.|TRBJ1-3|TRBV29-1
TGCAGCGTGGTCGGAAGGGAGGCAGGAAACACCATATATTTT
CSVVGREAGNTIYF
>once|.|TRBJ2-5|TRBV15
TGTGCCACCAGCAGAGACCCGGGGGCTTATCAAGAGACCCAGTACTTC
CATSRDPGAYQETQYF
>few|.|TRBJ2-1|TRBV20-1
TGCAGTGTCGGTGACAATGAGCAGTTCTTC
CSVGDNEQFF
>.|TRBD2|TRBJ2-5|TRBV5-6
TGTGCCAGCAGCTTGGCGGGACTAGCGGGAGAGACCCAGTACTTC
CASSLAGLAGETQYF
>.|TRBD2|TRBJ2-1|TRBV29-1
TGCAGCGTTGACCTTAGCGGGAACTACAATGAGCAGTTCTTC
CSVDLSGNYNEQFF
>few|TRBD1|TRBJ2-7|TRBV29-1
TGCAGCGTAGACGAGACAGGGGTGGACGAGCAGTACTTC
CSVDETGVDEQYF
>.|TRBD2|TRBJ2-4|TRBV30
TGTGCCTGGACCCCTTCTCGACTAGCGGGAGTCGACATTCAGTACTTC
CAWTPSRLAGVDIQYF
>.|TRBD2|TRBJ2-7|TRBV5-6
TGTGCCAGCAGCTTGAGGGGCGGGAGGTCCGACGAGCAGTACTTC
CASSLRGGRSDEQYF
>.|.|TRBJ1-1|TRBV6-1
TGTGCCAGCAGTGTAGAGGTCACTGAAGCTTTCTTT
CASSVEVTEAFF
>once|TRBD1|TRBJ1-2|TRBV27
TGTGCCAGCAGTTTATCGTCAGGGGGGGCCGGCTACACCTTC
CASSLSSGGAGYTF
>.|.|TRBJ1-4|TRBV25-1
TGTGCCAGCAGTGCCTCTAATGAAAAACTGTTTTTT
CASSASNEKLFF
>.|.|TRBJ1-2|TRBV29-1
TGCAGCGTTGGGGACCGTCCCTATGGCTACACCTTC
CSVGDRPYGYTF
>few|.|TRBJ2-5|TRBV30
TGTGCCTGGAGGGATATGGGAGCGGGCCAAGAGACCCAGTACTTC
CAWRDMGAGQETQYF
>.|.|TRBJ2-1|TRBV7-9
TGTGCCAGCAGCCCCTCCTGGAGCGAATTAAACAATGAGCAGTTCTTC
CASSPSWSELNNEQFF
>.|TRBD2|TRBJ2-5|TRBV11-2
TGTGCCAGCAGCCCGGGGGGAGGCCGGGAGACCCAGTACTTC
CASSPGGGRETQYF
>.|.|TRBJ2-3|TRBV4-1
TGCGCCAGCAGCCAAGATGCCGGGACTGGTTTACGAGATACGCAGTATTTT
CASSQDAGTGLRDTQYF
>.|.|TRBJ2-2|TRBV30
TGTGCCTGGAGTGTACTAAGATCCGGGGAGCTGTTTTTT
CAWSVLRSGELFF
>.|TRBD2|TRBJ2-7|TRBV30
TGTGCCTGGAGTGTAGTGGGAAGCGGGACCTACGAGCAGTACTTC
CAWSVVGSGTYEQYF
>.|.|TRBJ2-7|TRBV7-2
TGTGCCAGCAGTCCGGGGAGGAGCTCCTACGAGCAGTACTTC
CASSPGRSSYEQYF
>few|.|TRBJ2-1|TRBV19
TGTGCCAGTAGTATTTATGGGGAGCAGTTCTTC
CASSIYGEQFF
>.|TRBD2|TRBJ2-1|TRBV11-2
TGTGCCAGCAGCTTAGAAGCGGGAGGGGGCAATGAGCAGTTCTTC
CASSLEAGGGNEQFF
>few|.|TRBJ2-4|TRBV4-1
TGCGCCAGCAGCCAACTCCCAAAATTAGACAGGAACCTAGCCAAAAACATTCAGTACTTC
CASSQLPKLDRNLAKNIQYF
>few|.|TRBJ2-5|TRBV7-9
TGTGCCAGCAGCTCCCTAGCGGAGACCCAGTACTTC
CASSSLAETQYF
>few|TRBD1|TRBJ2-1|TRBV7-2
TGTGCTAGTCATGTTAGGGACAGAGGTAACAATGAGCAGTTCTTC
CASHVRDRGNNEQFF